This T cell receptor beta chain was found in a study of T cell repertoires in cytomegalovirus infection. The CDR3 totals 14 residues. Losses at the gene ends were 1 base for V and 9 bases for J; bases not matched to a gene: 3. The germline V gene encodes CDR1 SGHTA and CDR2 FQGNSA. Concerning this clonotype itself: Its antigen is currently unknown.

A single record per CDR3 protein comes from TCRdb applying MiXCR to the reads. The sample holds 46,000 or so distinct CDR3 sequences; more than 20% are singletons and the top ten take about 18%. Sequenced material: PBMCs, sequenced either directly or after in vitro stimulation (not recorded which). The chain combines TRBV7-2 with TRBJ2-4; 10 positions agree with TRBD1. The sequence was obtained from a human donor in good health (CMV status not recorded). Some clones in this sample may be carry-over from other donors' samples. The CDR3 region is CASSLGQGAAIQYF. The CDR3 coding sequence is TGTGCCAGCAGCTTAGGACAGGGGGCGGCCATTCAGTACTTC.